These 4 T cell receptor beta chains originate from one sample sequenced in a study of blood T cells in healthy people across ages (dated by TCRdb to about 2015). The method behind the library was 5' RACE. A second 7 to 11 cycle PCR used a sample-barcoded 5' primer and a J-beta primer mix. TCRdb reprocessing: public reads trimmed at Q25 with fastp, clones called with MiXCR, in-frame beta chains kept. Each record represents a unique CDR3 protein, reported with the most common genes and DNA among its rows. A total of 1,800,000 or so distinct CDR3 sequences appear in this sample, 39% of them only once. Under 25% of the sample is in the top ten clones. The sample consisted of blood. The receptors originated from a human donor in good health.

This clonotype was observed a few times. This chain connects TRBV7-9 to TRBJ1-6, with no clear D. CDR1 SEHNR and CDR2 FQNEAQ come from the germline V gene (reference sequence). V shed 3 bases and J shed 12 bases, with 9 bases lying between them. This CDR3 spans 12 amino acids. The CDR3 region is CASSFNHRPLHF. CDR3 in DNA: TGTGCCAGCAGCTTTAATCACCGACCCCTCCACTTT.

V and J are TRBV12-5 and TRBJ1-4; the match to TRBD1 covers 7 bases. The CDR3 is 19 amino acids. The germline gives CDR1 LGHNT, CDR2 FRNRAP. Trimming cost V 3 bases and J 1 base; bases outside gene matches: 14. The CDR3 spells CASGFVRQGGEKTNEKLFF. The CDR3 DNA sequence: TGTGCTAGTGGTTTCGTTCGACAGGGAGGAGAGAAAACTAATGAAAAACTGTTTTTT.

This clonotype appeared a few times. The rearrangement joins TRBV9 to TRBJ1-3; maybe TRBD1 (6 bases). V lost 2 bases, J lost 2 bases, and 11 bases lay in between. CDR1 and CDR2 from the germline V gene are SGDLS and YYNGEE. This CDR3 comprises 15 residues. CDR3 in amino acids: CASSVGGQAGNTIYF. Here the CDR3 DNA reads TGTGCCAGCAGCGTGGGGGGGCAGGCTGGAAACACCATATATTTT.

The gene calls are TRBV6-1 and TRBJ1-4, with D unclear. Trimming removed 2 bases at V and 0 bases at J, with 10 bases between. From germline, CDR1 is MNHNS and CDR2 SASEGT. The CDR3 consists of 16 residues. CDR3 nucleotides: TGTGCCAGCAGTGAAAGTAGAGTCTCAACTAATGAAAAACTGTTTTTT. This encodes CASSESRVSTNEKLFF.